This T cell receptor beta chain was profiled in a study of tumor and adjacent non-tumor tissue in lung cancer. Study findings and constraints: Higher tumor TCR diversity was associated with shorter survival.

This clonotype was counted at least ten times. Its specificity is not known. RNA was extracted from bulk tissue without any cell sorting. The normal lung tissue was taken more than 3 cm from the tumor edge. TCRbeta libraries were built with three rounds of nested PCR, modified from ARM-PCR. From the multiplex PCR reads, TCRdb called clonotypes with MiXCR, one entry per CDR3 protein. The sample records 60,000 to 85,000 distinct CDR3 sequences, 76% being singletons. This sequence originates from a man in his 70s with non-small cell lung cancer. The sample was distant non-tumor lung tissue.

CDR3 in DNA: TGTGCCAGCAGCATAAGGATGTCTAGCGGGAGCCGCCAAGAGACCCAGTACTTC. Protein: CASSIRMSSGSRQETQYF. The V and J genes are TRBV7-8 and TRBJ2-5, with TRBD2 matching over 10 bases. CDR1 is SGHVS and CDR2 is FQNEAQ in the germline V gene. The CDR3 covers 18 residues. V was clipped by 5 bases and J by 1 base; unmatched bases: 13.